These 6 T cell receptor beta chains came from one sample sequenced in a study of cytomegalovirus exposure and HLA in healthy donors. The PCR employed 60 Vbeta primers together with 13 Jbeta primers. Sequencing used immunoSEQ multiplex PCR; TCRdb keeps in-frame clones, though not all of them. The data hold around 92,000 clones, with 65% to 80% observed a single time. Sequencing input: PBMCs. The receptors shown here come from a female donor in good health and CMV-seropositive.

The chain uses TRBV7-9 and TRBJ1-5; D is ambiguous. This CDR3 is built from 13 residues. V lost 3 bases and J lost 4, with 7 bases in between. Germline CDR1 reads SEHNR; CDR2 reads FQNEAQ (reference sequence). CDR3 nucleotides: TGTGCCAGCAGCTTTGGGCAGAATCAGCCCCAGCATTTT. Its protein product is CASSFGQNQPQHF.

The V gene is TRBV6-5, the J gene TRBJ2-2; TRBD1 aligns across 8 bases. Germline CDR1 is MNHEY and CDR2 is SVGAGI. The CDR3 covers 16 residues. The ends lost 2 bases at V and 1 base at J; junction bases unmatched: 3. The CDR3 DNA reads TGTGCCAGCAGTTACCAGGGGGCGATGAACACCGGGGAGCTGTTTTTT. It translates to CASSYQGAMNTGELFF.

This clone appeared once. V gene TRBV4-2 combines with J gene TRBJ2-5; 9 bases are a match to TRBD1. Germline V CDR1 and CDR2: LGHNA, YNFKEQ. Trimming took 4 bases from V and 3 from J; bases not matched to a gene: 3. The CDR3 runs 14 residues. CDR3 sequence (DNA): TGTGCCAGCAGCCGTGACAGGGGGGAAGAGACCCAGTACTTC. Translation gives CASSRDRGEETQYF.

This clone has only one observation. The V gene is TRBV9, the J gene TRBJ2-7; 7 positions match TRBD1. This CDR3 is built from 15 residues. V trimming: 3 bases; J trimming: 2 bases; junction bases outside the gene matches: 8. The germline CDR1 and CDR2 sequences are SGDLS and YYNGEE. As DNA, the CDR3 is TGTGCCAGCAGCGCCACGGGACAGACAACCTACGAGCAGTACTTC. Amino acids: CASSATGQTTYEQYF. The full variable domain, rest sourced from reference TRBV9 and TRBJ2-7, is DSGVTQTPKHLITATGQRVTLRCSPRSGDLSVYWYQQSLDQGLQFLIQYYNGEERAKGNILERFSAQQFPDLHSELNLSSLELGDSALYFCASSATGQTTYEQYFGPGTRLTVT.

V is TRBV7-2 and J is TRBJ2-5; 10 bases are a match to TRBD2. The CDR3 is 14 residues long. Germline-derived CDR1 and CDR2 are SGHTA and FQGNSA. V was pared by 8 bases and J by 2 bases, with 5 bases of the junction left unmatched. The DNA for the CDR3 is TGTGCCAGCCGAGTACTAGCGGGGCAAGAGACCCAGTACTTC. Translated: CASRVLAGQETQYF.

In this sample, this clone turned up a few times. The chain is built from TRBV7-9 and TRBJ1-1; no clear D. The CDR3 loop spans 12 amino acids. Germline lookup yields CDR1 SEHNR and CDR2 FQNEAQ (reference sequence). The V and J ends lost 6 bases and 0 bases respectively, with 5 bases between them. The CDR3 is CASRSMNTEAFF. In nucleotides, the CDR3 is TGTGCCAGCAGATCAATGAACACTGAAGCTTTCTTT.